One sample yielded the 15 T cell receptor beta chains listed below, sequenced in a study of T cell responses to AZD1222 COVID-19 vaccine (dated by TCRdb to about 2021). The time point label here, explained by the study, means: baseline before first vaccination. Library generation was performed with the immunoSEQ multiplex PCR assay. Not all clones reach the TCRdb copy of this immuneACCESS table, which keeps in-frame sequences only. Checked studies attribute under half of the gap to unresolved V genes and leave the rest unexplained. This sample holds over 150,000 clones; around 90% were observed only once. Jointly, the top ten make up less than 3% of the sample. This material consisted of peripheral blood, taken on day 0 of AZD1222 vaccination. Every receptor here comes from an adult in good health.

The rearrangement joins TRBV21-1 to TRBJ2-1; the DNA was not compared with TRBD1, the D call given in the table. TRBV21-1 is described as a pseudogene. The CDR3 covers 15 residues. For the CDR3, the DNA is TGTGCCAGCATGGGGGACAGGGTGGACTACAATGAGCAGTTCTTC. Protein product: CASMGDRVDYNEQFF.

This clone was seen only a few times. The rearrangement uses TRBV5-1 and TRBJ1-5, with D perhaps matching TRBD1 (5 bases). V was clipped by 0 bases and J by 2 bases, with 9 bases between them. The germline V gene encodes CDR1 SGHRS and CDR2 YFSETQ. This CDR3 contains 15 residues. Here the CDR3 reads CASSLDGGGNQPQHF. The CDR3 bases are TGCGCCAGCAGCTTGGATGGGGGAGGCAATCAGCCCCAGCATTTT.

The chain links TRBV3-1 (or the pseudogene TRBV3-2) to TRBJ2-5; D perhaps matches TRBD1 (6 bases). This CDR3 region has 16 residues. The V end lost 2 bases, the J end lost 2 bases, and 15 bases lay between the germline ends. Germline V gives CDR1 LGHDT, CDR2 YNNKEL (reference sequence). The CDR3 sequence: CASSQRGKGQQETQYF. The CDR3 region has the DNA TGTGCCAGCAGCCAAAGGGGGAAAGGGCAGCAAGAGACCCAGTACTTC.

The rearrangement joins TRBV5-1 to TRBJ1-6, with D possibly being TRBD1 (5 bases). The CDR3 has 14 residues. Trimming pared 4 bases from V and 7 bases from J, leaving 12 bases between. CDR1 and CDR2 (germline): SGHRS, YFSETQ. This CDR3 reads CASSDRSGNSPLHF. CDR3 nucleotide sequence: TGCGCCAGCAGCGATAGATCAGGGAATTCACCCCTCCACTTT.

The chain combines TRBV4-2 with TRBJ2-1; no reliable D call. The V end lost 3 bases, the J end lost 12 bases, and 12 bases lay between the germline ends. The CDR3 has 12 residues. CDR1 is LGHNA and CDR2 is YNFKEQ in the germline V gene. CDR3 amino acids: CASSHVMSGQFF. The CDR3 DNA follows: TGTGCCAGCAGCCATGTGATGAGTGGGCAGTTCTTC.

This chain uses TRBV28 with TRBJ2-7; D not resolved. Between the trimmed V and J ends, which lost 4 bases and 6 bases, there was a span of 13 bases. From germline, CDR1 is MDHEN and CDR2 SYDVKM. The CDR3 is made up of 13 amino acids. CDR3 DNA sequence: TGTGCCAGCAGTTCGCCCCGGCTCGCCGAGCAGTACTTC. It codes for CASSSPRLAEQYF.

This sequence joins TRBV19 and TRBJ2-6, with D unresolved. There are 17 residues in the CDR3. CDR1 and CDR2 from the germline V gene are LNHDA and SQIVND (reference sequence). The ends were cut back, 3 bases at V and 3 bases at J, with 15 bases in the middle. CDR3 DNA sequence: TGTGCCAGTAGTATCGCCGGGCTCGGTTATGGGGCCAACGTCCTGACTTTC. As protein: CASSIAGLGYGANVLTF.

V usage is TRBV27 and J usage is TRBJ2-5, with D tentatively TRBD1 (6 bases). CDR1 is MNHEY and CDR2 is SMNVEV in the germline V gene (reference sequence). V was clipped by 2 bases and J by 4 bases, with 11 bases between them. CDR3 length: 14 residues. The CDR3 nucleotides are TGTGCCAGCAGTTTACTAGGGGGTAGAGAGACCCAGTACTTC. Protein product: CASSLLGGRETQYF.

The chain couples TRBV28 to TRBJ1-2; 7 bases line up with TRBD1. V shed 5 bases, J shed 8 bases, and the junction held 8 bases outside the gene matches. Germline V gene data show CDR1 as MDHEN and CDR2 as SYDVKM. The CDR3 contains 13 residues. This CDR3 is CASSLVTGYGYTF. In nucleotides, the CDR3 is TGTGCCAGCAGTCTCGTGACAGGGTACGGCTACACCTTC.

The rearrangement joins TRBV29-1 to TRBJ2-1; no clear D gene. Trimming took 6 bases from V and 9 from J, leaving 24 bases between them. From germline, CDR1 is SQVTM and CDR2 ANQGSEA. This CDR3 contains 15 residues. DNA of the CDR3: TGCAGCGTGCAATCTGGGTCCGCCGCCTGGGGTGAGCAGTTCTTC. This sequence encodes CSVQSGSAAWGEQFF.

V gene TRBV19 combines with J gene TRBJ2-1, with D possibly TRBD2 on 6 matching bases. Between the trimmed V and J ends, which lost 3 bases and 2 bases, there was a span of 17 bases. Germline V gene data show CDR1 as LNHDA and CDR2 as SQIVND (reference sequence). The CDR3 spans 17 residues. The CDR3 loop is CASSILGGGDTYNEQFF. The CDR3 DNA follows: TGTGCCAGTAGTATTCTGGGTGGCGGGGATACCTACAATGAGCAGTTCTTC.

V gene TRBV27 combines with J gene TRBJ1-6; 8 nucleotides match TRBD1. Trimming cost V 2 bases and J 9 bases; bases outside gene matches: 3. This CDR3 has 14 residues. From germline, CDR1 is MNHEY and CDR2 SMNVEV (reference sequence). Here the CDR3 reads CASSLRTGPSPLHF. In DNA, the CDR3 is TGTGCCAGCAGTTTAAGGACAGGGCCTTCACCCCTCCACTTT.

This sequence joins TRBV3-1 (or the pseudogene TRBV3-2) and TRBJ2-7, with D possibly TRBD1 on 5 matching bases. The V and J ends lost 4 bases and 2 bases respectively, with 12 bases between them. The CDR3 sequence is 14 residues long. The V gene's germline CDR1 is LGHDT and CDR2 YNNKEL (reference sequence). As DNA, the CDR3 is TGTGCCAGCAGCCCTGACAGCTCCCCCTACGAGCAGTACTTC. This sequence encodes CASSPDSSPYEQYF.

The rearrangement links TRBV30 to TRBJ1-1; unclear D gene. The CDR3 is 14 amino acids. Trimming left V 5 bases short and J 0 bases short, with 13 bases between. Germline assignment: CDR1 GTSNPN and CDR2 SVGIG (reference sequence). This CDR3 reads CAWWRAILNTEAFF. The CDR3 DNA sequence: TGTGCCTGGTGGAGGGCTATACTGAACACTGAAGCTTTCTTT.

This clone is a singleton in its sample. The chain joins TRBV6-5 to TRBJ1-1; D gene ambiguous. This CDR3 is 15 amino acids long. Germline loops: CDR1 MNHEY, CDR2 SVGAGI. Trimming pared 4 bases from V and 0 bases from J, leaving 12 bases between. This chain's CDR3 is CASSLGWEMNTEAFF. The CDR3 DNA is TGTGCCAGCAGTTTGGGGTGGGAGATGAACACTGAAGCTTTCTTT.